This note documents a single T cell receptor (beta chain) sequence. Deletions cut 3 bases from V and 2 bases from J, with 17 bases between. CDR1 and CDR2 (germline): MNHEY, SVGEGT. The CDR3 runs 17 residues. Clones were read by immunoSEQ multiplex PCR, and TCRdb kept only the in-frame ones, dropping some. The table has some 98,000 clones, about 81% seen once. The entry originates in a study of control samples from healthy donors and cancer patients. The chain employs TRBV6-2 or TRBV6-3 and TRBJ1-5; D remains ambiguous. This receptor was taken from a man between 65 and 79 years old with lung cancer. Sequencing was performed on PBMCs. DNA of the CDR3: TGTGCCAGCAGTTATCGCAGGACTGGGATAGGCAATCAGCCCCAGCATTTT. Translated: CASSYRRTGIGNQPQHF.